The clone carrying this T cell receptor (beta chain) has a single count. What it binds is unknown. After removal of 5 bases from V and 6 bases from J, the junction contained 11 bases not matched to a gene. This CDR3 spans 15 amino acids. Germline V gene lookup returns CDR1 SQVTM and CDR2 ANQGSEA. This specimen comes from a study of T cell responses to AZD1222 COVID-19 vaccine. Study-wide points: Spike-specific TCR breadth and depth both grew after two AZD1222 doses. It was only a handful of AZD1222 recipients who were seropositive at baseline. Unmutated variant regions reportedly attract nearly half of all spike-specific TCRs.

Some clones are missing from TCRdb's copy, which holds only in-frame ones; the method was immunoSEQ multiplex PCR. The sample carries 95,000 to 150,000 clones, 80% to 90% recorded once. The sample in question was peripheral blood, obtained on day 0 of AZD1222 vaccination. The origin of this receptor is an adult in good health. The rearrangement joins TRBV29-1 to TRBJ2-3; 10 bases align to TRBD2. The CDR3, as DNA: TGCAGCGTTCCTGACTCTAGCGGGAGTACTGATACGCAGTATTTT. Amino acids: CSVPDSSGSTDTQYF.